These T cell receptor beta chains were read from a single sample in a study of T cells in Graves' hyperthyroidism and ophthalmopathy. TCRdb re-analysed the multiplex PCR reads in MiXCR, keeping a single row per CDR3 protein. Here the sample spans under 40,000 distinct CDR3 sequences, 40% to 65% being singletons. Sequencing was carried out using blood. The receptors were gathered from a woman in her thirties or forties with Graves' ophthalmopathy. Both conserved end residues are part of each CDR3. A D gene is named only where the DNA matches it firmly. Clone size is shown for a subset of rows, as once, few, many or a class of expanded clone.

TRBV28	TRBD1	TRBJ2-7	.	TGTGCCAGCAACGCCCCAGGACAGGCCTACGAGCAGTACTTC	CASNAPGQAYEQYF
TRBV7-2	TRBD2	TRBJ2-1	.	TGTGCCAGCGGGGAGGGAAGCGGGGCCTACAATGAGCAGTTCTTC	CASGEGSGAYNEQFF
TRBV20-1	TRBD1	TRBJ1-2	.	TGCAGTGCCAGCAGGACAGGGGGTAACTATGGCTACACCTTC	CSASRTGGNYGYTF
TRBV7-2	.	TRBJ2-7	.	TGCGCCAGCGGCTTCCGTGACAACTCCTACGAGCAGTACTTC	CASGFRDNSYEQYF
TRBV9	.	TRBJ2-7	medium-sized	TGTGCCAGCAGCGTAGGGGTTGGAGGCGAGCAGTACTTC	CASSVGVGGEQYF
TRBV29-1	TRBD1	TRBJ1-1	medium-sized	TGCAGCGTTAGGACAGGGGGTTTGGTCACTGAAGCTTTCTTT	CSVRTGGLVTEAFF
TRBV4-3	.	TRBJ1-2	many	TGCGCCAGCAGCCGAGGGCAGCTTAACTATGGCTACACCTTC	CASSRGQLNYGYTF
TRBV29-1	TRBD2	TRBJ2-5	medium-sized	TGCAGCGTTGAGCCTAGCGGGAGGTTTATGGAGACCCAGTACTTC	CSVEPSGRFMETQYF
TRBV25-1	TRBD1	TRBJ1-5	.	TGTGCCAGCAGTGCGAGACAGGGGAACCTTAACAATCAGCCCCAGCATTTT	CASSARQGNLNNQPQHF
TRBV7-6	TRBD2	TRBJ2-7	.	TGTGCCAGCAGCCCTGGGCTAGCGGGAGCTCCATCCTACGAGCAGTACTTC	CASSPGLAGAPSYEQYF
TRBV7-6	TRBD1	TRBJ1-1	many	TGTACCAGCAGCGAAACAGGGGTCACTGAAGCTTTCTTT	CTSSETGVTEAFF
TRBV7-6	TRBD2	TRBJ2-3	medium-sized	TGTGCCAGCAGCCCTGGACTAGCGGGGTCCACGACAGATACGCAGTATTTT	CASSPGLAGSTTDTQYF
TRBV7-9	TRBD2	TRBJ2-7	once	TGTGCCAGCAGCACGGGACTAGCGGGAGGTAGGCGCGAGCAGTACTTC	CASSTGLAGGRREQYF
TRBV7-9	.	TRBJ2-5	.	TGTGCCAGCAGCTTAAATTTTCGACCGAGAGAGACCCAGTACTTC	CASSLNFRPRETQYF
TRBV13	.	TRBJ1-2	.	TGTGCCAGCAGCTTAGAGGGGGTTGGCTACACCTTC	CASSLEGVGYTF
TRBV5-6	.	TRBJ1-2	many	TGTGCCAGCAGTACCGGGCCTCCGAGGGGCTACACCTTC	CASSTGPPRGYTF
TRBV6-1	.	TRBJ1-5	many	TGTGCCAGCAGTGAACTAGGGTTCAATCAGCCCCAGCATTTT	CASSELGFNQPQHF
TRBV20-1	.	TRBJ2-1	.	TGCAGTTTCCCTTTAAACAATGAGCAGTTCTTC	CSFPLNNEQFF
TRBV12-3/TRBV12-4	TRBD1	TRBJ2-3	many	TGTGCCAGCAGGGACGACAGGGGGCCAGATACGCAGTATTTT	CASRDDRGPDTQYF
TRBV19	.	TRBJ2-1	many	TGTGCCGTATGGACAGATTACAATGAGCAGTTCTTC	CAVWTDYNEQFF
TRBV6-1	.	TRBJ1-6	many	TGTGCCAGCACCACAGACCCCGGAGGGAATTCACCCCTCCACTTT	CASTTDPGGNSPLHF
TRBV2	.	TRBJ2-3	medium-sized	TGTGCCAGCAGTGTGCGGCTCACAGATACGCAGTATTTT	CASSVRLTDTQYF